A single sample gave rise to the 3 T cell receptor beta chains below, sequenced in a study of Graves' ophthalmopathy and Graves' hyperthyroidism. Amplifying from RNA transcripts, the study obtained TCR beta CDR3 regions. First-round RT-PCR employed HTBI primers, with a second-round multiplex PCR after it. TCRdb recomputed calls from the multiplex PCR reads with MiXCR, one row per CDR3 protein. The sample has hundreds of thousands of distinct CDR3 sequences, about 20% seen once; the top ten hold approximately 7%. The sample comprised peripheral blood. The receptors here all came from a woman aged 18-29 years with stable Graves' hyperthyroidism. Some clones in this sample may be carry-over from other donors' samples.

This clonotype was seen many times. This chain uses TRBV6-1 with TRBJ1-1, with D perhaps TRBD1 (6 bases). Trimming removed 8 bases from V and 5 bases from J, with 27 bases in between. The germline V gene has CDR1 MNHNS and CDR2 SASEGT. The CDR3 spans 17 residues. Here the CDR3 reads CASCSTGITKPRTEAFF. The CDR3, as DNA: TGTGCCAGCTGTAGCACAGGGATCACAAAGCCGAGGACTGAAGCTTTCTTT.

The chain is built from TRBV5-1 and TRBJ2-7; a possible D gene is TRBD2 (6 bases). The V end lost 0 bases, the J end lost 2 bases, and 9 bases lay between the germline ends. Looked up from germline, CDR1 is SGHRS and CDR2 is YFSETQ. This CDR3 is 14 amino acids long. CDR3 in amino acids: CASSLDAGPYEQYF. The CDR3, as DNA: TGCGCCAGCAGCTTGGATGCGGGGCCCTACGAGCAGTACTTC.

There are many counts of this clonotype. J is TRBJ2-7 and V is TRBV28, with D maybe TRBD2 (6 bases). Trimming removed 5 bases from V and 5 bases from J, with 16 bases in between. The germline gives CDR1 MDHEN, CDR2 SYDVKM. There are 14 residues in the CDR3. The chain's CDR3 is CASSPRGRRDEQYF. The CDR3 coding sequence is TGTGCCAGCAGTCCAAGAGGGAGGAGAGACGAGCAGTACTTC.